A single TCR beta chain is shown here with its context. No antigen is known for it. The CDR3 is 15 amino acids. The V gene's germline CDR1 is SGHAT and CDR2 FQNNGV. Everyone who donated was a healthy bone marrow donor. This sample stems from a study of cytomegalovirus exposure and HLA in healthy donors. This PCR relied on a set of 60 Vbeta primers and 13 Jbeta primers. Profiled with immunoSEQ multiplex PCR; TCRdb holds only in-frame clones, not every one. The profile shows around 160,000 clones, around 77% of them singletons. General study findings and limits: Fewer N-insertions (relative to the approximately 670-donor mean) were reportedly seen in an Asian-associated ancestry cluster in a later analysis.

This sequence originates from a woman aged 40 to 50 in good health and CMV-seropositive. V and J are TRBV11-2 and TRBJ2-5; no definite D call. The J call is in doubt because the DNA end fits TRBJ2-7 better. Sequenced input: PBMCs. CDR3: CASSLVATRSYEQYF. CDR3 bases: TGTGCCAGCAGCTTAGTTGCTACCCGCTCCTACGAGCAGTACTTC.